A single sample is the source of the 17 T cell receptor beta chains below, sequenced in a study of blood T cell repertoires in COVID-19. TCRdb keeps only in-frame clones here, not all; method: immunoSEQ multiplex PCR. The sample carries 95,000 to 150,000 clones, 65% to 85% recorded once. Sequenced sample: peripheral blood. The receptors shown here come from a woman aged 70-85 years with acute or convalescent COVID-19.

The chain uses TRBV19 and TRBJ1-6; 8 bases agree with TRBD1. J was trimmed by 10 bases and V by 5 bases; bases with no gene match: 7. CDR1 is LNHDA and CDR2 is SQIVND in the germline V gene (reference sequence). The CDR3 has 14 residues. DNA for the CDR3: TGTGCCAGTAGTCCATGGACAGGGCACTCACCCCTCCACTTT. Its protein is CASSPWTGHSPLHF.

J is TRBJ1-1 and V is TRBV18; 10 bases are shared with TRBD1. Germline CDR1 and CDR2: KGHSH and LQKENI. CDR3 size: 16 residues. With 1 base clipped from V and 4 bases from J, the junction kept 6 bases outside the gene matches. The CDR3: CASSPQTGGGGTEAFF. In DNA form, the CDR3 reads TGTGCCAGCTCACCACAGACAGGGGGCGGTGGCACTGAAGCTTTCTTT.

CDR3 coding DNA: TGTGCCAGCAGTGAAGCTAACAGGGTGAGATATGGCTACACCTTC. It yields the protein CASSEANRVRYGYTF. V gene TRBV2 combines with J gene TRBJ1-2; weak D call: TRBD1 (6 bases). This CDR3 has 15 residues. Germline CDR1 SNHLY, CDR2 FYNNEI. The germline V and J ends were trimmed by 0 bases and 5 bases, with 13 bases remaining between them.

This clone was detected only once. CDR3 sequence: CASSSLGGDEQFF. The CDR3 DNA reads TGTGCCAGCAGTTCACTAGGGGGGGATGAGCAGTTCTTC. The V and J genes are TRBV6-4 and TRBJ2-1; maybe TRBD2 (7 bases). Trimming shortened V by 5 bases and J by 8 bases, and 13 bases separated the two germline ends. The CDR3 sequence is 13 residues long. Germline CDR1 and CDR2: MRHNA and SNTAGT.

This clone was seen just once. V and J are TRBV5-4 and TRBJ1-1; D ambiguous. With 4 bases removed from V and 1 base from J, the gap between germline ends came to 11 bases. CDR1 is SGHNT and CDR2 is YYREEE in the germline V gene (reference sequence). The CDR3 is 14 residues long. CDR3: CASSSGAENTEAFF. The CDR3, as DNA: TGTGCCAGCAGCAGTGGAGCCGAGAACACTGAAGCTTTCTTT. The whole variable domain, filled in from reference TRBV5-4 and TRBJ1-1, reads ETGVTQSPTHLIKTRGQQVTLRCSSQSGHNTVSWYQQALGQGPQFIFQYYREEENGRGNFPPRFSGLQFPNYSSELNVNALELDDSALYLCASSSGAENTEAFFGQGTRLTVV.

The chain combines TRBV5-1 with TRBJ2-5; 15 nucleotides align to TRBD2. The V gene end was trimmed by 3 bases and the J gene end by 1 base; junction bases not matched to a gene: 7. Germline V CDR1 and CDR2: SGHRS, YFSETQ. The CDR3 length is 18 residues. DNA for the CDR3: TGCGCCAGCAGCTCAGGACTAGCGGGGGGGCCCCGCCAAGAGACCCAGTACTTC. The encoded protein is CASSSGLAGGPRQETQYF.

Written as DNA, the CDR3 is TGTGCCAGCTCACCAACAGGGCTCAATTCACCCCTCCACTTT. Translating gives CASSPTGLNSPLHF. The chain recombines TRBV18 with TRBJ1-6; D is possibly TRBD1 (6 bases). Germline V gene data show CDR1 as KGHSH and CDR2 as LQKENI. The CDR3 is made up of 14 amino acids. V gave up 2 bases and J gave up 7 bases, with 9 bases separating them.

This clone was recorded once. The chain is built from TRBV7-2 and TRBJ1-3; a weak D match, TRBD1 (5 bases). The ends were cut back, 5 bases at V and 4 bases at J, with 12 bases in the middle. Germline V gene data show CDR1 as SGHTA and CDR2 as FQGNSA. The CDR3 is 14 residues long. CDR3 loop: CASSLRVAGNTIYF. The CDR3 nucleotides read TGTGCCAGCAGCCTCAGGGTAGCCGGAAACACCATATATTTT.

The chain has TRBV9 and TRBJ2-7, with TRBD1 matching over 7 bases. Germline values: CDR1 SGDLS, CDR2 YYNGEE. V was pared by 3 bases and J by 3 bases, with 6 bases of the junction left unmatched. The CDR3 spans 14 residues. The CDR3 region is CASSAGTEHYEQYF. For the CDR3, the DNA is TGTGCCAGCAGCGCCGGGACAGAACACTACGAGCAGTACTTC.

The chain couples TRBV19 to TRBJ1-5; D perhaps matches TRBD1 (5 bases). Germline CDR1 LNHDA, CDR2 SQIVND (reference sequence). This CDR3 spans 14 amino acids. Between the trimmed V and J ends, which lost 0 bases and 7 bases, there was a span of 10 bases. The CDR3 loop is CASSIDREAQPQHF. In DNA, the CDR3 is TGTGCCAGTAGTATAGACAGGGAGGCGCAGCCCCAGCATTTT.

CDR3 in DNA: TGTGCCAGCAGAGACCCGGGACTAGCGGACCTCACAGATACGCAGTATTTT. It encodes CASRDPGLADLTDTQYF. The V and J genes are TRBV2 and TRBJ2-3; 11 nucleotides match TRBD2. After removal of 6 bases from V and 2 bases from J, the junction contained 10 bases not matched to a gene. CDR1 and CDR2 (germline): SNHLY, FYNNEI. The CDR3 is 17 residues long.

The V gene is TRBV4-2, the J gene TRBJ1-2; 7 bases agree with TRBD1. The CDR3 spans 16 residues. Germline V gene sequence: CDR1 LGHNA, CDR2 YNFKEQ. Germline trimming cut 0 bases from V and 4 bases from J; bases unmatched to any gene: 8. This CDR3 is CASSQDSQGFGYGYTF. Here the CDR3 DNA reads TGTGCCAGCAGCCAAGATTCACAGGGGTTCGGCTATGGCTACACCTTC.

On this clone: The same CDR3 arises from other DNA sequences in this sample as well. This sequence joins TRBV6-5 and TRBJ1-3; D is undetermined. Germline-derived CDR1 and CDR2 are MNHEY and SVGAGI. Trimming removed 0 bases from V and 4 bases from J, with 10 bases in between. The CDR3 length is 15 residues. The CDR3 protein is CASSYSARSGNTIYF. CDR3 in DNA: TGTGCCAGCAGTTACTCTGCCAGGTCAGGAAACACCATATATTTT.

This chain links TRBV29-1 with TRBJ1-2, with 8 bases identical to TRBD1. Germline values: CDR1 SQVTM, CDR2 ANQGSEA. The V segment lost 6 bases and the J segment 5 bases; nucleotides outside the gene matches: 5. The CDR3 has 12 amino acids. The CDR3 reads CSVQRQGYGYTF. CDR3 nucleotide sequence: TGCAGCGTCCAACGACAGGGGTATGGCTACACCTTC.

This chain uses TRBV7-2 with TRBJ2-2; TRBD2 matches at 8 bases. The V and J ends lost 5 bases and 6 bases, in that order; junction bases with no gene match: 11. CDR3 length: 16 amino acids. The V gene's germline CDR1 is SGHTA and CDR2 FQGNSA. CDR3 loop: CASSRLRLSGAGELFF. CDR3 in DNA: TGTGCCAGCAGCCGCTTGAGGCTTAGCGGGGCCGGGGAGCTGTTTTTT. Together with reference TRBV7-2 and TRBJ2-2, the CDR3 gives the full variable domain: GAGVSQSPSNKVTEKGKDVELRCDPISGHTALYWYRQSLGQGLEFLIYFQGNSAPDKSGLPSDRFSAERTGGSVSTLTIQRTQQEDSAVYLCASSRLRLSGAGELFFGEGSRLTVL.

The rearrangement joins TRBV5-8 to TRBJ1-2; no definite D call. V was pared by 1 base and J by 8 bases, with 12 bases between. This CDR3 is 13 amino acids long. The V gene's germline CDR1 is SGHTS and CDR2 YDEGEE. The CDR3 DNA reads TGTGCCAGCAGCTTGTGGGCCGTGGTGGGCTACACCTTC. It codes for CASSLWAVVGYTF.

The rearrangement joins TRBV10-2 to TRBJ2-1, with 7 bases fitting TRBD2. CDR3 size: 15 residues. Germline V CDR1 and CDR2: WSHSY, SAAADI. V shed 0 bases and J 2 bases; nucleotides not matched to a gene: 1. The CDR3 reads CASSESGGAYNEQFF. CDR3 DNA sequence: TGCGCCAGCAGTGAGTCGGGGGGGGCCTACAATGAGCAGTTCTTC.